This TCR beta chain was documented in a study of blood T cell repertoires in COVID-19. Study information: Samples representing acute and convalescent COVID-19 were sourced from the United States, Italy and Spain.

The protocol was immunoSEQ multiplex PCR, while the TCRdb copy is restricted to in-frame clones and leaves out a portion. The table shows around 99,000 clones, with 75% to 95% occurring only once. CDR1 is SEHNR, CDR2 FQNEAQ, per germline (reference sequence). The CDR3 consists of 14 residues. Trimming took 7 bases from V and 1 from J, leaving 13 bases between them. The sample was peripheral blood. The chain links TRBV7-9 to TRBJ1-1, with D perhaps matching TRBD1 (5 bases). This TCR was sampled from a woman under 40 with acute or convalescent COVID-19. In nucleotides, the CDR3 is TGTGCCAGCACCCCACCGGGGGAGAACACTGAAGCTTTCTTT. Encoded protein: CASTPPGENTEAFF.